The clone carrying this T cell receptor beta chain was seen a single time. Its antigen is currently unknown. This sample stems from a study of OX40 agonist ivuxolimab in advanced cancers. Study-wide points: Mean expanded clone counts were higher in CD8+ than CD4+ T cells. Partial responders at 0.1-3.0 mg/kg showed near-lowest clonal expansion. No determination was made of the antigen specificity of the expanded peripheral T cells.

TCRdb keeps only in-frame clones here, not all; method: immunoSEQ multiplex PCR. The profile shows about 33,000 clones, 75% to 90% of them singletons. Germline V gives CDR1 PRHDT, CDR2 FYEKMQ (reference sequence). V lost 3 bases to trimming and J lost 0 bases, with 8 bases between them. This CDR3 is built from 15 residues. The sample consisted of CD4+ or CD8+ T cells sorted from blood, taken in a trial of the OX40 agonist ivuxolimab. This chain joins TRBV13 and TRBJ2-2; D perhaps matches TRBD1 (6 bases). This TCR came from an adult with an advanced solid tumor such as melanoma, head and neck, liver or kidney cancer. The CDR3 protein is CASSFGTTNTGELFF. The CDR3 bases are TGTGCCAGCAGCTTCGGGACAACGAACACCGGGGAGCTGTTTTTT.